What follows is one T cell receptor (beta chain) and its context. CDR1 is SGHTS, CDR2 YDEGEE, per germline. V lost 5 bases and J lost 10; bases outside the gene matches: 11. This CDR3 is built from 14 residues. This specimen comes from a study of OX40 agonist ivuxolimab in advanced cancers. On the study more broadly: Partial responses occurred in three patients (one hepatocellular carcinoma, two cutaneous melanoma).

The method was immunoSEQ multiplex PCR; TCRdb's version includes in-frame clones alone and lacks a portion of them. The data hold more than 55,000 clones, with roughly nine tenths observed a single time. The chain is built from TRBV5-8 and TRBJ1-1; TRBD1 matches 10 bases. Sequencing was performed on CD4+ or CD8+ T cells sorted from blood, taken in a trial of the OX40 agonist ivuxolimab. This sequence originates from an adult with an advanced solid tumor such as melanoma, head and neck, liver or kidney cancer. The CDR3 DNA reads TGTGCCAGCAGACGACAGGGGGCGACTCTAGGAGCTTTCTTT. Protein sequence: CASRRQGATLGAFF.